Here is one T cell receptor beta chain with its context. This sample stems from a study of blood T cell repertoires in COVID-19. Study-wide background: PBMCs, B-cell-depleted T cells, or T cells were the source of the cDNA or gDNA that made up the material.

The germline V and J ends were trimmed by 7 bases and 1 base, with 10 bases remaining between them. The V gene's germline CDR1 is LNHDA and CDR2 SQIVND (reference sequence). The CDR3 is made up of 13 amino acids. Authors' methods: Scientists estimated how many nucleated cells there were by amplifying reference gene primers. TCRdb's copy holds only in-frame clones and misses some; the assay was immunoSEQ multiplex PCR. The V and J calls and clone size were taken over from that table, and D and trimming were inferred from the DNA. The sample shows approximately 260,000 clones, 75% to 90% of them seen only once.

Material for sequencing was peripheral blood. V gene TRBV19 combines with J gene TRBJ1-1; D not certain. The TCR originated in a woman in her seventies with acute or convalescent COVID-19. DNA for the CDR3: TGTGCCAGTAAGGAGGGTTGGAACACTGAAGCTTTCTTT. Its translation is CASKEGWNTEAFF.